These 6 T cell receptor beta chains came from one sample sequenced in a study of blood T cell repertoires in COVID-19. Sequenced by immunoSEQ multiplex PCR; TCRdb stores in-frame clones only, minus some. The sample consists of some 80,000 clones, 75% to 90% of them appearing once. Sequencing input: peripheral blood. Receptors were obtained from a human donor in a cohort sampled during active COVID-19.

The chain combines TRBV19 with TRBJ1-1; 7 positions match TRBD1. This CDR3 contains 14 residues. V dropped 3 bases and J dropped 1; count of bases not matched to a gene: 2. In germline, CDR1 is LNHDA, CDR2 SQIVND (reference sequence). CDR3 region: CASSIGTANTEAFF. The CDR3 region has the DNA TGTGCCAGTAGTATCGGGACAGCGAACACTGAAGCTTTCTTT.

The CDR3 region has the DNA TGTGCCAGCAGCTTATCTGGCCGACAGGGGGGATCGAAGACCCAGTACTTC. As protein: CASSLSGRQGGSKTQYF. The chain carries TRBV7-8 and TRBJ2-5; 9 bases match TRBD1. V was clipped by 2 bases and J by 6 bases; unmatched bases: 13. This CDR3 has 17 residues. Looked up from germline, CDR1 is SGHVS and CDR2 is FQNEAQ.

The rearrangement uses TRBV6-2 or TRBV6-3 and TRBJ1-1, with 7 bases aligning to TRBD1. The CDR3 is 15 amino acids. Per germline, CDR1 MNHEY and CDR2 SVGEGT. V lost 5 bases to trimming and J lost 7 bases; unmatched junction nucleotides: 13. Written as DNA, the CDR3 is TGTGCCAGCAGTACCCCCCGACAGGGCTGGGGTGAAGCTTTCTTT. It translates to CASSTPRQGWGEAFF.

This rearrangement joins TRBV29-1 to TRBJ1-4, with TRBD1 matching over 8 bases. Per germline, CDR1 SQVTM and CDR2 ANQGSEA. Unmatched junction bases numbered 8, after V lost 4 bases and J lost 4 bases. This CDR3 comprises 15 residues. CDR3 in amino acids: CSVGTGWGINEKLFF. The CDR3 nucleotides are TGCAGCGTTGGGACAGGGTGGGGGATTAATGAAAAACTGTTTTTT.

The genes are TRBV6-2 or TRBV6-3 and TRBJ2-4; D uncertain. Germline values: CDR1 MNHEY, CDR2 SVGEGT. Trimming removed 5 bases at V and 0 bases at J, with 14 bases between. The CDR3 totals 16 residues. The CDR3 DNA reads TGTGCCAGCAGTCGACAAGGTTCTATAGCCAAAAACATTCAGTACTTC. Translation: CASSRQGSIAKNIQYF.

The gene calls are TRBV6-4 and TRBJ2-1; no reliable D call. CDR1 is MRHNA and CDR2 is SNTAGT in the germline V gene. The V end lost 5 bases, the J end lost 5 bases, and 10 bases lay between the germline ends. The CDR3 spans 13 residues. The CDR3 region has the DNA TGTGCCAGCAGTTCCCAACGAGACAATGAGCAGTTCTTC. This codes for CASSSQRDNEQFF.